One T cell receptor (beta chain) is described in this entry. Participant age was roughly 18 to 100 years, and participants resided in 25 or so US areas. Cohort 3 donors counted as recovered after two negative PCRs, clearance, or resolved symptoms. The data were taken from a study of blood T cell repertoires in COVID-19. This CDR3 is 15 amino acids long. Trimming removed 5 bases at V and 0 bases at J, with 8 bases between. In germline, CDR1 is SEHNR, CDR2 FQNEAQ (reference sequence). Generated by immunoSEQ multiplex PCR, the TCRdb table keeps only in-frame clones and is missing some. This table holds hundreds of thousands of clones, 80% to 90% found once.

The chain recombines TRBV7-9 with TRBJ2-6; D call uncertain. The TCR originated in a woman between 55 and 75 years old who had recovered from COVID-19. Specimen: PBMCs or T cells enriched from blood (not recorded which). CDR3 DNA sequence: TGTGCCAGCAGCCCGGTATTCTCTGGGGCCAACGTCCTGACTTTC. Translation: CASSPVFSGANVLTF.